The next 19 T cell receptor beta chains were all read from a single sample in a study of T cell repertoires in ileal Crohn's disease (dated by TCRdb to between 2018 and 2021). The time point label here, explained by the study, means: proximal margin of the surgical specimen (macroscopically non-inflamed). Libraries were made using the immunoSEQ multiplex PCR assay. TCRdb holds this immuneACCESS table with in-frame rearrangements only. Some clones are missing; in checked studies, unresolved V genes explain under half, and the rest has no known cause. Within this sample are 5,300 or so clones, with about three quarters of them counted one time only. 6.5% of the sample is taken by the ten largest. The sequenced material came from ileal tissue. The receptors come from an adult with Crohn's disease.

The V call is TRBV28, the J call TRBJ2-5; 11 bases match TRBD2. Germline values: CDR1 MDHEN, CDR2 SYDVKM. The CDR3 has 16 residues. V shed 5 bases and J 2 bases; nucleotides not matched to a gene: 7. The CDR3 region is CASSLLGLADQETQYF. For the CDR3, the DNA is TGTGCCAGCAGTCTCCTGGGACTAGCGGATCAAGAGACCCAGTACTTC.

The chain links TRBV7-9 to TRBJ2-1; D not certain. The CDR3 spans 13 residues. Looked up from germline, CDR1 is SEHNR and CDR2 is FQNEAQ (reference sequence). V was cut by 5 bases and J by 5 bases, with 10 bases left in between. CDR3 nucleotide sequence: TGTGCCAGCAGCCATGGTGCTCACAATGAGCAGTTCTTC. Protein product: CASSHGAHNEQFF.

V and J are TRBV6-1 and TRBJ1-1; TRBD1 is a possible D gene (6 bases). CDR1 MNHNS and CDR2 SASEGT come from the germline V gene. The CDR3 is 13 amino acids. V was clipped by 4 bases and J by 5 bases, with 11 bases between them. DNA for the CDR3: TGTGCCAGCAGTGTTACAGGGAGTACTGAAGCTTTCTTT. Protein sequence: CASSVTGSTEAFF.

The chain couples TRBV27 to TRBJ2-1; 7 bases map to TRBD2. From germline, CDR1 is MNHEY and CDR2 SMNVEV (reference sequence). The V and J ends lost 0 bases and 10 bases, in that order; junction bases with no gene match: 6. This CDR3 has 14 amino acids. CDR3 coding DNA: TGTGCCAGCAGTTTATCGGGAGGGCGGCGAGAGCAGTTCTTC. The encoded protein is CASSLSGGRREQFF.

V gene TRBV6-5 combines with J gene TRBJ1-1; D gene ambiguous. Looked up from germline, CDR1 is MNHEY and CDR2 is SVGAGI. The V end was cut by 0 bases, the J end by 10 bases, with 9 bases between. CDR3 length equals 12 residues. The DNA for the CDR3 is TGTGCCAGCAGTTACTCAGGCGGAGGAGCTTTCTTT. As protein: CASSYSGGGAFF.

This clone was recorded once. The rearrangement joins TRBV5-8 to TRBJ2-1; the D is unclear. The germline V and J ends were trimmed by 4 bases and 0 bases, with 5 bases remaining between them. Germline V lookup: CDR1 SGHTS, CDR2 YDEGEE. The CDR3 has 13 amino acids. CDR3 loop: CASSLFSYNEQFF. In nucleotides, the CDR3 is TGTGCCAGCAGCCTTTTCTCCTACAATGAGCAGTTCTTC. The full variable domain, with the rest looked up from reference TRBV5-8 and TRBJ2-1, is EAGVTQSPTHLIKTRGQQATLRCSPISGHTSVYWYQQALGLGLQFLLWYDEGEERNRGNFPPRFSGRQFPNYSSELNVNALELEDSALYLCASSLFSYNEQFFGPGTRLTVL.

The chain couples TRBV5-1 to TRBJ2-7; 7 bases map to TRBD2. V lost 6 bases and J lost 5; bases outside the gene matches: 14. CDR3 length: 15 residues. Germline V gene data show CDR1 as SGHRS and CDR2 as YFSETQ. The CDR3 DNA reads TGCGCCAGCACCTCCCCGGGGAGGGGAGGAGACGAGCAGTACTTC. This gives the protein CASTSPGRGGDEQYF.

The CDR3, as DNA: TGTGCTAGTGGTGGGGTTGGAGTTTCACAAGAGACCCAGTACTTC. Encoded protein: CASGGVGVSQETQYF. This sequence joins TRBV12-5 and TRBJ2-5; D is unclear. V lost 5 bases and J 2 bases, leaving 15 bases between the germline ends. Per germline, CDR1 LGHNT and CDR2 FRNRAP. The CDR3 consists of 15 residues.

This clone was counted a few times. CDR3 sequence reads: CASQTSGLSYEQYF. In DNA form, the CDR3 reads TGTGCCAGTCAAACTAGCGGGTTATCCTACGAGCAGTACTTC. This chain connects TRBV19 to TRBJ2-7, with 9 bases aligning to TRBD2. The germline V gene has CDR1 LNHDA and CDR2 SQIVND (reference sequence). The ends lost 8 bases at V and 1 base at J; junction bases unmatched: 6. This CDR3 comprises 14 residues.

CDR3 DNA: TGTGCCAGCAGATCTGCGGGACAGGGCTACGGCTACACCTTC. Translating it yields CASRSAGQGYGYTF. The chain combines TRBV6-5 with TRBJ1-2, with TRBD1 matching 9 bases. The CDR3 has 14 residues. Germline-derived CDR1 and CDR2 are MNHEY and SVGAGI. V lost 6 bases, J lost 8 bases, and 10 bases stayed unmatched.

This chain connects TRBV4-3 to TRBJ2-1, with TRBD2 identical over 7 bases. J lost 13 bases, V lost 0 bases, and 9 bases had no gene match. CDR1 is LGHNA, CDR2 YSLEER, per germline. The CDR3 consists of 14 residues. CDR3 residues: CASSQDSLGREQFF. CDR3 nucleotide sequence: TGCGCCAGCAGCCAAGATTCCCTAGGGAGGGAACAGTTCTTC.

The chain is built from TRBV5-1 and TRBJ2-3; D possibly corresponds to TRBD2 (5 bases). This CDR3 spans 12 amino acids. With 5 bases removed from V and 4 bases from J, the gap between germline ends came to 8 bases. CDR1 is SGHRS and CDR2 is YFSETQ in the germline V gene. In DNA form, the CDR3 reads TGCGCCAGCAGTGACGGGGCAGATACGCAGTATTTT. Translated, it gives CASSDGADTQYF.

V gene TRBV30 combines with J gene TRBJ2-7; 7 positions match TRBD2. This CDR3 has 15 amino acids. Germline CDR1 and CDR2: GTSNPN and SVGIG (reference sequence). Unmatched junction bases numbered 5, after V lost 0 bases and J lost 0 bases. The CDR3 here is CAWSVSGGSSYEQYF. In DNA form, the CDR3 reads TGTGCCTGGAGTGTATCTGGCGGGAGCTCCTACGAGCAGTACTTC.

A few counts support this clone. The chain has TRBV7-9 and TRBJ1-1; 7 nucleotides agree with TRBD1. Germline V gene data show CDR1 as SEHNR and CDR2 as FQNEAQ (reference sequence). The CDR3 consists of 12 residues. The V segment lost 5 bases and the J segment 10 bases; nucleotides outside the gene matches: 7. CDR3 residues: CASSLEQGPAFF. In DNA, the CDR3 is TGTGCCAGCAGCCTCGAACAGGGGCCAGCTTTCTTT.

The rearrangement links TRBV28 to TRBJ1-5; 11 nucleotides line up with TRBD1. The CDR3 contains 15 residues. J lost 7 bases, V lost 6 bases, and 8 bases had no gene match. Germline values: CDR1 MDHEN, CDR2 SYDVKM. CDR3 protein: CASSSDRGPMQPQHF. In DNA form, the CDR3 reads TGTGCCAGCAGCTCGGACAGGGGGCCCATGCAGCCCCAGCATTTT.

CDR3 residues: CASSAGASGKETQYF. CDR3 DNA sequence: TGCGCCAGCAGCGCCGGCGCTAGCGGAAAAGAGACCCAGTACTTC. The genes are TRBV5-1 and TRBJ2-5, with 7 bases fitting TRBD2. V lost 4 bases to trimming and J lost 3 bases; unmatched junction nucleotides: 9. This CDR3 has 15 amino acids. Germline values: CDR1 SGHRS, CDR2 YFSETQ.

The chain joins TRBV15 to TRBJ2-4, with D perhaps matching TRBD1 or TRBD2 (5 bases each). Germline CDR1 and CDR2: LNHNV and YYDKDF (reference sequence). V was clipped by 0 bases and J by 7 bases, with 13 bases between them. CDR3 length: 15 residues. CDR3 loop: CATSREVLEGNIQYF. CDR3 in DNA: TGTGCCACCAGCAGAGAGGTACTAGAGGGGAACATTCAGTACTTC.

V is TRBV6-5 and J is TRBJ2-2; 8 positions agree with TRBD2. The V and J ends lost 7 bases and 3 bases, in that order; junction bases with no gene match: 7. Per germline, CDR1 MNHEY and CDR2 SVGAGI. This CDR3 has 15 amino acids. The CDR3 DNA sequence: TGTGCCAGCAACGGCCCGGGGGGGGACACCGGGGAGCTGTTTTTT. Its protein product is CASNGPGGDTGELFF.

This chain connects TRBV28 to TRBJ1-2, with a possible D match to TRBD1 (5 bases). Germline CDR1 and CDR2: MDHEN and SYDVKM. The CDR3 extends over 14 amino acids. V gave up 3 bases and J gave up 5 bases, with 13 bases separating them. This CDR3 is CASSFFGREYGYTF. As DNA, the CDR3 is TGTGCCAGCAGTTTCTTCGGCAGGGAGTATGGCTACACCTTC.